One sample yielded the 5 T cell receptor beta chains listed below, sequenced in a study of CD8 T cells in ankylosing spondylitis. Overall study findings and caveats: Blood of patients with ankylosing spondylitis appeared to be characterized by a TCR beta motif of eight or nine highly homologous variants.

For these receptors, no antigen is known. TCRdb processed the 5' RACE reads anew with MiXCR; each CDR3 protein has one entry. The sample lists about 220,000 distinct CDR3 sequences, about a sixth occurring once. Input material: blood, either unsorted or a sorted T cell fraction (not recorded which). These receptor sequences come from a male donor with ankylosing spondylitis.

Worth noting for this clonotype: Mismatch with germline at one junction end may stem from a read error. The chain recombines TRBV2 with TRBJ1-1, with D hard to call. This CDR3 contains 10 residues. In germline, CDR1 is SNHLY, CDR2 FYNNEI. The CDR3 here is CASSEEGAFF. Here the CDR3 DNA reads TGTGCCAGCAGCGAAGAGGGAGCTTTCTTT.

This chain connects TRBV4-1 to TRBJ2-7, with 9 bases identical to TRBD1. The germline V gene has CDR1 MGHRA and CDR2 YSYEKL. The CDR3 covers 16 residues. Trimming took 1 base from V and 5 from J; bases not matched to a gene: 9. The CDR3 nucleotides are TGCGCCAGCAGCCAAGTACTGGGACAGGGAGACCACGAGCAGTACTTC. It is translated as CASSQVLGQGDHEQYF.

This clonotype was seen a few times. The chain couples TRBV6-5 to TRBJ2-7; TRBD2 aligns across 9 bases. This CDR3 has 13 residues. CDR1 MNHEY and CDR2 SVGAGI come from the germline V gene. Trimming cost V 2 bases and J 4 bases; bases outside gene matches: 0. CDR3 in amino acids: CASSYTSGYEQYF. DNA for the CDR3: TGTGCCAGCAGTTACACTAGCGGGTACGAGCAGTACTTC.

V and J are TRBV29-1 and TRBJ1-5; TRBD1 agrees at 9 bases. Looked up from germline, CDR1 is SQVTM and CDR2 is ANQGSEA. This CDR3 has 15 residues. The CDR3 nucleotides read TGCGGAGTAAGCTTAGGGACAGGGCTGCCTCAGCCCCAGCATTTT. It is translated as CGVSLGTGLPQPQHF. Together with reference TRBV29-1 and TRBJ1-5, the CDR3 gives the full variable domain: SAVISQKPSRDICQRGTSLTIQCQVDSQVTMMFWYRQQPGQSLTLIATANQGSEATYESGFVIDKFPISRPNLTFSTLTVSNMSPEDSSIYLCGVSLGTGLPQPQHFGDGTRLSIL.

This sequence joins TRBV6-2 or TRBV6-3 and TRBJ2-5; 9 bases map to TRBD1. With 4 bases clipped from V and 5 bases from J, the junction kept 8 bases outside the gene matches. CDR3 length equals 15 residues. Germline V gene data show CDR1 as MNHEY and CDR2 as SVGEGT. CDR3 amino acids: CASSSDRQGVETQYF. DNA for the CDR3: TGTGCCAGCAGTTCCGACCGACAGGGGGTTGAGACCCAGTACTTC.